These 3 T cell receptor beta chains originate from one sample sequenced in a study of shared clonotypes between healthy human individuals. Naive CD8 cells were CD45RO-negative, positively selected for CCR7, excluding terminally differentiated effector memory CD45RA+ cells. Clones were read by immunoSEQ multiplex PCR, and TCRdb kept only the in-frame ones, dropping some. The table shows roughly 770,000 clones, with 96% occurring only once. The specimen sequenced was naive CD8+ T cells sorted from blood. The receptors here all came from a man aged 25-45 years in good health.

The V call is TRBV29-1, the J call TRBJ1-2; a possible D gene is TRBD1 (6 bases). The length of the CDR3 is 16 residues. From germline, CDR1 is SQVTM and CDR2 ANQGSEA. The germline V and J ends were trimmed by 0 bases and 3 bases, with 17 bases remaining between them. CDR3 DNA sequence: TGCAGCGTTGAAGATCTTCCGGGGGCGCGGGACTATGGCTACACCTTC. Amino acids: CSVEDLPGARDYGYTF.

The V and J genes are TRBV4-1 and TRBJ1-5; TRBD1 matches at 12 bases. Trimming at V came to 5 bases and at J to 7 bases, leaving 9 bases not matched to a gene. Germline lookup yields CDR1 MGHRA and CDR2 YSYEKL. The CDR3 runs 16 residues. Here the CDR3 DNA reads TGCGCCAGCAGCGCGGTGGGACAGGGGGCTTGGCAGCCCCAGCATTTT. Amino acids: CASSAVGQGAWQPQHF.

This chain connects TRBV18 to TRBJ2-3, with TRBD2 matching over 8 bases. This CDR3 comprises 13 residues. Trimming took 6 bases from V and 6 from J; bases not matched to a gene: 5. Germline loops: CDR1 KGHSH, CDR2 LQKENI. CDR3 in DNA: TGTGCCAGCTCCCCTCCGGGAGGGGATACGCAGTATTTT. This codes for CASSPPGGDTQYF. Filled out from reference TRBV18 and TRBJ2-3, the complete variable domain reads NAGVMQNPRHLVRRRGQEARLRCSPMKGHSHVYWYRQLPEEGLKFMVYLQKENIIDESGMPKERFSAEFPKEGPSILRIQQVVRGDSAAYFCASSPPGGDTQYFGPGTRLTVL.